The subject of this entry is one T cell receptor beta chain. Its antigen is undetermined. Clones were read by immunoSEQ multiplex PCR, and TCRdb kept only the in-frame ones, dropping some. The profile shows roughly 2.2 million clones, around 92% of them singletons. The data derive from a study of shared clonotypes between healthy human individuals. The study, taken as a whole, reports: Blood was the only sampled material, and tissue repertoires likely differ. Roughly 4.7% was the fraction of naive CD4 clonotypes found shared across a few donors.

The CDR3 has 19 amino acids. Between the trimmed V and J ends, which lost 0 bases and 3 bases, there was a span of 20 bases. CDR1 is LGHNA and CDR2 is YSLEER in the germline V gene. Sequences were obtained from naive CD4+ T cells from PBMCs. The subset is: CD45RA+ positively selected. This sequence joins TRBV4-3 and TRBJ1-4; weak D call: TRBD1 (6 bases). The receptor was isolated from a man aged 18 to 29 in good health. Some clones in this sample may be carry-over from other donors' samples. CDR3 DNA sequence: TGCGCCAGCAGCCAAGATTTTCTGGGGGCGGGGGGCCCTAATGAAAAACTGTTTTTT. Translation: CASSQDFLGAGGPNEKLFF.